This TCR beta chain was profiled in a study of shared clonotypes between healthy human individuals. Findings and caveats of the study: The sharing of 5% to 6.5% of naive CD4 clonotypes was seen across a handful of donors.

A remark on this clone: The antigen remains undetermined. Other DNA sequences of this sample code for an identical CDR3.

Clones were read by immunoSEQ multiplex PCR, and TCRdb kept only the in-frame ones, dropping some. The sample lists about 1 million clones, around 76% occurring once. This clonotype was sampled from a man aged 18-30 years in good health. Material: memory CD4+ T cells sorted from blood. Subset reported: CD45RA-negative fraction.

The CDR3 DNA follows: TGTGCCAGCAGTTCACCCCTAAGAGATACGCAGTATTTT. This translates into CASSSPLRDTQYF. The chain has TRBV28 and TRBJ2-3, with D unclear. This CDR3 contains 13 residues. Trimming took off 4 bases at V and 5 bases at J, with 10 bases between the two ends. CDR1 and CDR2 from the germline V gene are MDHEN and SYDVKM.